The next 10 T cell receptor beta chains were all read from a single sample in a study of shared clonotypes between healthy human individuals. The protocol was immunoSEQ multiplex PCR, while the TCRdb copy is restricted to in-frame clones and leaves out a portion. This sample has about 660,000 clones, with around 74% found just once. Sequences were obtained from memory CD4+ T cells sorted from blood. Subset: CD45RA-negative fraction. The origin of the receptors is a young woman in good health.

DNA of the CDR3: TGTGCCAGCAGCTTGGCGGGTTTTAGAGTAAATGAGCAGTTCTTC. It yields the protein CASSLAGFRVNEQFF. The V gene is TRBV5-6, the J gene TRBJ2-1; D not resolved. V was trimmed by 0 bases and J by 7 bases, leaving 14 bases between them. This CDR3 region has 15 residues. Germline loops: CDR1 SGHDT, CDR2 YYEEEE.

CDR3 region: CASSPGTGLNYGYTF. CDR3 coding DNA: TGTGCCAGCAGCCCGGGGACAGGGCTTAACTATGGCTACACCTTC. This chain connects TRBV11-2 to TRBJ1-2; 9 bases fit TRBD1. Germline loops: CDR1 SGHAT, CDR2 FQNNGV. V lost 5 bases to trimming and J lost 1 base; unmatched junction nucleotides: 5. CDR3 size: 15 residues.

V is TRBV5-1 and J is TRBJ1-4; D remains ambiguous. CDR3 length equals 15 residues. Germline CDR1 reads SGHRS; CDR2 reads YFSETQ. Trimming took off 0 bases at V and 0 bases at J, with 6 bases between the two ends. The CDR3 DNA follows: TGCGCCAGCAGCTTGGCCAGTGCAACTAATGAAAAACTGTTTTTT. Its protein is CASSLASATNEKLFF.

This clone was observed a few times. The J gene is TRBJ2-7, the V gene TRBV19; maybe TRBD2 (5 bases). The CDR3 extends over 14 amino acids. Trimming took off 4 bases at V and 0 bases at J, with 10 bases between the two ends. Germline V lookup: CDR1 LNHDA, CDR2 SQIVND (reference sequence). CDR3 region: CASSTSSSSYEQYF. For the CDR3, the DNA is TGTGCCAGTAGTACTAGCTCCAGCTCCTACGAGCAGTACTTC.

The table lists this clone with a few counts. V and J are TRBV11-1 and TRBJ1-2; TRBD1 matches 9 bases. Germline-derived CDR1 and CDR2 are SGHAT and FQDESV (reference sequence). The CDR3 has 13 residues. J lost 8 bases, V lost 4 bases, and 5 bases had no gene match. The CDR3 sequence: CASSSQGARGYTF. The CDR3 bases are TGTGCCAGCAGCTCACAGGGGGCGCGGGGCTACACCTTC.

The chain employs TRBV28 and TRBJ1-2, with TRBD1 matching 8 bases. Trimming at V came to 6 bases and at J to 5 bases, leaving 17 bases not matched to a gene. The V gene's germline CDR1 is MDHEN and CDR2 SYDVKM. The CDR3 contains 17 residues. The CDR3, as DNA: TGTGCCAGCAGGGGGGGCAGAGGACAGGGAGGTAGTTATGGCTACACCTTC. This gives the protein CASRGGRGQGGSYGYTF.

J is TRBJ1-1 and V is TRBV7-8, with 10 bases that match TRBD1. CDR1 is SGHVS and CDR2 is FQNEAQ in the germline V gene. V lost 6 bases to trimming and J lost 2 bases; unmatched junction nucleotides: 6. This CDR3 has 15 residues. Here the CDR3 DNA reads TGTGCCAGCAGACCAGGGACAGGGGATAACACTGAAGCTTTCTTT. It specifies CASRPGTGDNTEAFF.

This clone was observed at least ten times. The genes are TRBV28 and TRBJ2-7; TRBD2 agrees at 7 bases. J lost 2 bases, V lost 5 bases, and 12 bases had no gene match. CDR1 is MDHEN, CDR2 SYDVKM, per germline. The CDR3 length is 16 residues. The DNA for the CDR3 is TGTGCCAGCAGTCCCTCCCGGGCGGGGGACGCCTACGAGCAGTACTTC. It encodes CASSPSRAGDAYEQYF. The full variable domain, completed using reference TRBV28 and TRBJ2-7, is DVKVTQSSRYLVKRTGEKVFLECVQDMDHENMFWYRQDPGLGLRLIYFSYDVKMKEKGDIPEGYSVSREKKERFSLILESASTNQTSMYLCASSPSRAGDAYEQYFGPGTRLTVT.

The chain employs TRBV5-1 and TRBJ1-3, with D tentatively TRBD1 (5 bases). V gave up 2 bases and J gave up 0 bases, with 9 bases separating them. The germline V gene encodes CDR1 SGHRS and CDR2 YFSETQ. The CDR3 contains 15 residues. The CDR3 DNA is TGCGCCAGCAGCTTACGGGGGGACTCTGGAAACACCATATATTTT. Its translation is CASSLRGDSGNTIYF. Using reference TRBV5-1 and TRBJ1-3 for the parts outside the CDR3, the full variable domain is KAGVTQTPRYLIKTRGQQVTLSCSPISGHRSVSWYQQTPGQGLQFLFEYFSETQRNKGNFPGRFSGRQFSNSRSEMNVSTLELGDSALYLCASSLRGDSGNTIYFGEGSWLTVV.

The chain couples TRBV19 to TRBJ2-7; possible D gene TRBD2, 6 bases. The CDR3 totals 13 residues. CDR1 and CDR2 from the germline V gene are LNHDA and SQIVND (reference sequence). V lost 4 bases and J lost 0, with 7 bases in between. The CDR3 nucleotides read TGTGCCAGTAGTACTAGCGCCTCCTACGAGCAGTACTTC. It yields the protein CASSTSASYEQYF.